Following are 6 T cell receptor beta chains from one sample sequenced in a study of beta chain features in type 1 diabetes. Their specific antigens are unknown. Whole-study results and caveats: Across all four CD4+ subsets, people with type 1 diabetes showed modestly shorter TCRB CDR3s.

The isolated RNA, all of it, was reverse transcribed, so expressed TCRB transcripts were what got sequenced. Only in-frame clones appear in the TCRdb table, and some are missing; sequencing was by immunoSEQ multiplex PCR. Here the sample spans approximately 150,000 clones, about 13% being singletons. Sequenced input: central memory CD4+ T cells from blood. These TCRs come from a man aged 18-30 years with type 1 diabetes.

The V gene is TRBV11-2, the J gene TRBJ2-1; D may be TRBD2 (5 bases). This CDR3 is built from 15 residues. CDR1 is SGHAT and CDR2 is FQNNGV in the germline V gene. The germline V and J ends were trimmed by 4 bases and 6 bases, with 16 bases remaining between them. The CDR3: CASSSTRTGGNEQFF. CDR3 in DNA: TGTGCCAGCAGCTCCACTAGAACCGGTGGCAATGAGCAGTTCTTC.

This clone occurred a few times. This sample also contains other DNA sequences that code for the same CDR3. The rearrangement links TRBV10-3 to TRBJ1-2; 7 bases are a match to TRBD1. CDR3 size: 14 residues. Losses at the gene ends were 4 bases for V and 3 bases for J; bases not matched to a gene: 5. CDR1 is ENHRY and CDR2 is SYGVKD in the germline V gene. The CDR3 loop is CAISGSTGDYGYTF. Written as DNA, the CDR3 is TGTGCCATCAGTGGTTCTACAGGGGACTATGGCTACACCTTC.

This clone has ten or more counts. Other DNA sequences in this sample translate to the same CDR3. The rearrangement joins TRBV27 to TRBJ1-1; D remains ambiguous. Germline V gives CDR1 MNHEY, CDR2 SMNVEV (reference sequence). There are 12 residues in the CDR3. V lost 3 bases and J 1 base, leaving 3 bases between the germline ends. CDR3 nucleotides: TGTGCCAGCAGTTTGGGGAACACTGAAGCTTTCTTT. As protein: CASSLGNTEAFF.

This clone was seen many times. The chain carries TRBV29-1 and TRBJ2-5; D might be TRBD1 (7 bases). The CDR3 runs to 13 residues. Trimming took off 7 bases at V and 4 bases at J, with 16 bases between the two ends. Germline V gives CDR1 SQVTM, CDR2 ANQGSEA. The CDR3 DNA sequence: TGCAGCGGCGGGACAGCTGGGGGAGAGACCCAGTACTTC. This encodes CSGGTAGGETQYF.

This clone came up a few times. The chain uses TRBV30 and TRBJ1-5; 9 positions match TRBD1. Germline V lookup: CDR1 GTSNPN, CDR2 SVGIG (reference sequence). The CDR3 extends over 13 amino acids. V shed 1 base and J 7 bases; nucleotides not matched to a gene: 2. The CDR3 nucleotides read TGTGCCTGGAGTGGGACAGGGGAACAGCCCCAGCATTTT. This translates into CAWSGTGEQPQHF.

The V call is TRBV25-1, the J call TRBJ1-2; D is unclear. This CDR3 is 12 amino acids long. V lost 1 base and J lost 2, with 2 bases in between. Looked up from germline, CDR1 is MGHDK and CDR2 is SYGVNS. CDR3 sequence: CASSESNYGYTF. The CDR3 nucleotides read TGTGCCAGCAGTGAATCGAACTATGGCTACACCTTC.